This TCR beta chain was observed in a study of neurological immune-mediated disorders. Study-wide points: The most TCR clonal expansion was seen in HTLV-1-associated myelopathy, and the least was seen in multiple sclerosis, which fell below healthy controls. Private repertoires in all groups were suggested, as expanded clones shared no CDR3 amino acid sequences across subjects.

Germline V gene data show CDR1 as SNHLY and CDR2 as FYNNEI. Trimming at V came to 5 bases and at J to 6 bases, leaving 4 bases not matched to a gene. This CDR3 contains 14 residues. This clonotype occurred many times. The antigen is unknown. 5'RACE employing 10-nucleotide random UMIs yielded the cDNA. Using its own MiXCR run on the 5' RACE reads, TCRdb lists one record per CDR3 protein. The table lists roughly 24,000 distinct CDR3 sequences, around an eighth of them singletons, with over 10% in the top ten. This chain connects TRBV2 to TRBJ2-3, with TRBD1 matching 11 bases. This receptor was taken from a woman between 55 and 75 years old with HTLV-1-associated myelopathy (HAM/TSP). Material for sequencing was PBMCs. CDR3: CASSRTGGADTQYF. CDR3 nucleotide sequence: TGTGCCAGCAGTAGGACAGGGGGCGCCGATACGCAGTATTTT.